The rows below give T cell receptor beta chains drawn from one sample of a study of T cell responses to AZD1222 COVID-19 vaccine. The assay was immunoSEQ multiplex PCR, and TCRdb's table has in-frame clones only and misses some. The sample holds over 85,000 clones, about nine tenths seen once. Sample: peripheral blood, taken 28 days after the second AZD1222 dose. The receptors stem from an adult who received the AZD1222 COVID-19 vaccine. The CDR3 runs from the conserved cysteine through the conserved F or W. Each record gives: CDR3 protein, J gene, CDR3 length, V gene.

CSASHDGVSNQPQHF	TRBJ1-5	15	TRBV20-1
CASSVDGSLGEQFF	TRBJ2-1	14	TRBV9
CATSRDSDHPPLHF	TRBJ1-6	14	TRBV15
CASSSGEETEAFF	TRBJ1-1	13	TRBV18
CASSYTLAGAYNEQFF	TRBJ2-1	16	TRBV6-5
CATSDFYGRGADTQYF	TRBJ2-3	16	TRBV24-1
CASSLGQATSTDTQYF	TRBJ2-3	16	TRBV2
CASSLVGTSEDTQYF	TRBJ2-3	15	TRBV7-9
CASSLDLQGGGYGYTF	TRBJ1-2	16	TRBV11-2
CASSPNLDRGNGYTF	TRBJ1-2	15	TRBV3-1/TRBV3-2
CAWTQGDNSPLHF	TRBJ1-6	13	TRBV30
CASSRSTAEAFF	TRBJ1-1	12	TRBV3-1/TRBV3-2
CASSQAGGLAFTTDTQYF	TRBJ2-3	18	TRBV4-1
CASSEEYSINQPQHF	TRBJ1-5	15	TRBV2
CASSQASNQPQHF	TRBJ1-5	13	TRBV3-1/TRBV3-2
CASRDSWTEAFF	TRBJ1-1	12	TRBV28
CASSNLGSWGYTF	TRBJ1-2	13	TRBV28
CASSFTGRSPLHF	TRBJ1-6	13	TRBV12-3/TRBV12-4
CASTGQTTRNEQFF	TRBJ2-1	14	TRBV2
CASRQGAGTEAFF	TRBJ1-1	13	TRBV25-1
CASRDIAGSYEQYF	TRBJ2-7	14	TRBV27
CASSAGWEGAYEQYF	TRBJ2-7	15	TRBV5-1
CASSPGRQGNQPQHF	TRBJ1-5	15	TRBV5-8
CASSSDRAGGNTIYF	TRBJ1-3	15	TRBV27
CASSPDGGGGPYTF	TRBJ1-2	14	TRBV5-4
CASSSRLNTEAFF	TRBJ1-1	13	TRBV14
CASSGQRTEAFF	TRBJ1-1	12	TRBV10-2
CASSQDLGTGNQPQHF	TRBJ1-5	16	TRBV3-1/TRBV3-2
CASSQEGSGLFSMNTEAFF	TRBJ1-1	19	TRBV4-1
CASSQEPRMGTDTQYF	TRBJ2-3	16	TRBV3-1/TRBV3-2
CASSLGGNREAFF	TRBJ1-1	13	TRBV11-2
CSASGATGRINNEQFF	TRBJ2-1	16	TRBV20-1
CASYRDGNGYTF	TRBJ1-2	12	TRBV18
CASSQVLGGDYEQYF	TRBJ2-7	15	TRBV3-1/TRBV3-2
CASSPQWREGNEQFF	TRBJ2-1	15	TRBV7-2
CSVALTSGGTDTQYF	TRBJ2-3	15	TRBV29-1
CASSIATDPTDTQYF	TRBJ2-3	15	TRBV19
CASSYRNEQYF	TRBJ2-7	11	TRBV12-3/TRBV12-4
CASSFRAGRSYNEQFF	TRBJ2-1	16	TRBV5-1
CASSSFMTAGSETQYF	TRBJ2-5	16	TRBV5-1
CASSAPGQPQHF	TRBJ1-5	12	TRBV27
CASSAQDYGYTF	TRBJ1-2	12	TRBV5-1
CASSLQGRDTEAFF	TRBJ1-1	14	TRBV7-3
CASSIRPSEEKLFF	TRBJ1-4	14	TRBV19
CASSSLRDLNTGELFF	TRBJ2-2	16	TRBV7-7
CASSIRTGRMGDTEAFF	TRBJ1-1	17	TRBV11-2
CASSLYPSGRVKKTQYF	TRBJ2-5	17	TRBV28
CASSRGSDTQYF	TRBJ2-3	12	TRBV5-1
CASSSGGTYEQYF	TRBJ2-7	13	TRBV9
CASSRRLEDWGNEQFF	TRBJ2-1	16	TRBV9
CASSSRSGNTIYF	TRBJ1-3	13	TRBV12-3/TRBV12-4